This TCR beta chain was found in a study of control samples from healthy donors and cancer patients (dated by TCRdb to the early 2020s). There are 18 amino acids in the CDR3, from cysteine to phenylalanine inclusive. CDR3 DNA only is kept here, 54 bases in frame from base 1. The germline V end is reduced by 1 base and the J end by 6 bases; junction bases left unmatched: 9. The germline V gene (reference sequence) sets CDR1 to LNHNV and CDR2 to YYDKDF. The library was produced with the immunoSEQ multiplex PCR assay. Here the immuneACCESS table is served through TCRdb, limited to in-frame sequences with V and J called. Missing clones are a known gap in these copies; in checked studies unresolved V genes cover under half, and the rest lacks a known reason. This sample gives about 230,000 clones in total; approximately 80% of them show up just once. The biggest ten clones account for 13% of the sample.

As for this clone: This receptor's antigen is unknown. Base qualities are missing; no much larger clone stands one base away.

The TCR sequence derives from a woman aged 60 to 75 with lung cancer. Sequenced: PBMCs. This receptor chain uses TRBV15 and TRBJ2-2; 12 central bases correspond to TRBD1. DNA sequence: TGTGCCACCAGCAGAGCGGGGACAGGGGGCGCATCGGCCGGGGAGCTGTTTTTT. This translates into CATSRAGTGGASAGELFF.